This T cell receptor beta chain was recovered during a study of early T cells in non-severe SARS-CoV-2 infection. Study-wide points: VDJdb matching, biased toward anti-spike CD8 responses, missed private and CD4 specificities.

In its sample, this clonotype was seen many times. Antigen specificity is unknown. V dropped 6 bases and J dropped 4 bases, with 10 bases sitting between them. The CDR3 has 13 amino acids. Germline V lookup: CDR1 MNHEY, CDR2 SMNVEV (reference sequence). cDNA molecules, individually, were tagged with unique molecular identifiers. TCRdb reanalysed the 5' RACE reads using MiXCR and keeps one entry per CDR3 protein. The repertoire has fewer than 40,000 distinct CDR3 sequences, 5.5% to 8% of them found once; the top ten carry 2.5% to 3%. This receptor was obtained from an adult who was a healthcare worker with PCR-confirmed SARS-CoV-2 infection or an uninfected control (not recorded which). The rearrangement uses TRBV27 and TRBJ1-5; D may be TRBD1 (5 bases). The sequenced sample consisted of whole blood. For the CDR3, the DNA is TGTGCCAGCAGCCTCAGGGCGAATCAGCCCCAGCATTTT. It yields the protein CASSLRANQPQHF.